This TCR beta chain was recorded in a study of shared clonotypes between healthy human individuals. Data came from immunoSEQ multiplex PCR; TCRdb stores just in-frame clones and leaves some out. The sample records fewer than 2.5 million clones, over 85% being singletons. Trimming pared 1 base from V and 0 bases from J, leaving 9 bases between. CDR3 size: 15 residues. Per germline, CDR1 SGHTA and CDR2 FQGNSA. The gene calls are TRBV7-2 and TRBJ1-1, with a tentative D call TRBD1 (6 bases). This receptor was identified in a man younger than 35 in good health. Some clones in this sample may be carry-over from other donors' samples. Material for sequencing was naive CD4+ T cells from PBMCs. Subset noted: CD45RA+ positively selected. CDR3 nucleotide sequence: TGTGCCAGCAGCTTAGGAAGGGGGATGAACACTGAAGCTTTCTTT. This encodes CASSLGRGMNTEAFF.